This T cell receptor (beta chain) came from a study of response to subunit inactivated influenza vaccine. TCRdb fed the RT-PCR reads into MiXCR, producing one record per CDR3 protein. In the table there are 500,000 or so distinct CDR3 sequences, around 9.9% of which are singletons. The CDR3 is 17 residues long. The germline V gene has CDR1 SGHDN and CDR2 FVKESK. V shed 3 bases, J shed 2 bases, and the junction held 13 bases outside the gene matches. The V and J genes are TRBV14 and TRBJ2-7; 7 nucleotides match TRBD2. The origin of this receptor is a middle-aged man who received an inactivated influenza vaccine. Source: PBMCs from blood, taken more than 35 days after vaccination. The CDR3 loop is CASSHISGAGYPYEQYF. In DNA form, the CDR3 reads TGTGCCAGCAGCCATATATCGGGAGCGGGATACCCCTACGAGCAGTACTTC.